This TCR beta chain emerged from a study of blood T cells in healthy people across ages. Study observations and caveats: Diversity estimated from one million T cells was considered an underestimate. It was found that TCR beta diversity correlated strongly with the percentage of naive T cells. Both higher diversity and more naive CD4+ cells marked long-lived donors when set against aged donors.

A remark on this clonotype: Its antigen is unknown.

The CDR3 has 16 residues. The V end lost 4 bases, the J end lost 2 bases, and 16 bases lay between the germline ends. The germline V gene has CDR1 MGHRA and CDR2 YSYEKL. A J-beta primer mix and a sample-barcoded 5' primer were used in a second PCR of about 6 to 12 cycles. A single record per CDR3 protein comes from TCRdb applying MiXCR to the 5' RACE reads. The data show roughly 800,000 distinct CDR3 sequences, more than 45% seen once. Material for sequencing was blood. The rearrangement uses TRBV4-1 and TRBJ2-3, with no clear D. This sequence was found in a man between 25 and 39 years old in good health. The CDR3 region is CASSLAPSSNTDTQYF. Here the CDR3 DNA reads TGCGCCAGCAGCCTCGCCCCGTCTTCGAACACAGATACGCAGTATTTT.